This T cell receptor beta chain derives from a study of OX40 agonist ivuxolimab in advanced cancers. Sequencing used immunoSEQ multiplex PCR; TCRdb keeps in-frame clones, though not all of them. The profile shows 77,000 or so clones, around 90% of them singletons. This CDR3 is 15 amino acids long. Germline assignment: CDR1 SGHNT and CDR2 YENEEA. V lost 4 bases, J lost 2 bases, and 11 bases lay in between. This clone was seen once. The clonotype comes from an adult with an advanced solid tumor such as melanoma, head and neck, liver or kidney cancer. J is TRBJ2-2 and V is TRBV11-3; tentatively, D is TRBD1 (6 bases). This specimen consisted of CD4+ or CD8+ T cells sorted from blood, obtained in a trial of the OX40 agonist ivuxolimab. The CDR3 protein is CASSSGQSNTGELFF. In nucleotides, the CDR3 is TGTGCCAGCAGCTCCGGACAGTCTAACACCGGGGAGCTGTTTTTT.